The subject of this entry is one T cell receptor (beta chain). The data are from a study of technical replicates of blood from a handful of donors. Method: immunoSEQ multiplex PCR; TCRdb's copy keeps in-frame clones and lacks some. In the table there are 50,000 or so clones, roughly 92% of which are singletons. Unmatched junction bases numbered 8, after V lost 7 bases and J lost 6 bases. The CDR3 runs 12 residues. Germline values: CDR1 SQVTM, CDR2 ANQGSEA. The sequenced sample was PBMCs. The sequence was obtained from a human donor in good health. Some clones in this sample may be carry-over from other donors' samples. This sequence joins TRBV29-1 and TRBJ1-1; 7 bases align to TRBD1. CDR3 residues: CSAGTVFSEAFF. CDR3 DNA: TGCAGCGCAGGGACAGTTTTTTCTGAAGCTTTCTTT.